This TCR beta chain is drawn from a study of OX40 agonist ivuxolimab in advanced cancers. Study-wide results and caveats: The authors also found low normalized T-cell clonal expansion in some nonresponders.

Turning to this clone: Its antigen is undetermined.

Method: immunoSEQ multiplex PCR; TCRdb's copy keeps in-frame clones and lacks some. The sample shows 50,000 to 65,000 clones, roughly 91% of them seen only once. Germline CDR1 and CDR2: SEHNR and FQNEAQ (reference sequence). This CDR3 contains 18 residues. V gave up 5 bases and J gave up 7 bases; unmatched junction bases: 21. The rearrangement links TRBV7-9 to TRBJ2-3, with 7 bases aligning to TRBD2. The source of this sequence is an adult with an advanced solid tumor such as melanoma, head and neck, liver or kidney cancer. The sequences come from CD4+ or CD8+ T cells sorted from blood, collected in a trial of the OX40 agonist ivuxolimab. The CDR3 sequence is CASSAPGTEGSGPNTQYF. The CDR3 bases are TGTGCCAGCAGCGCTCCGGGTACCGAGGGTAGCGGGCCTAATACGCAGTATTTT.